This paragraph reports one TCR beta chain. Its antigen is not identified. These data come from a study of persistence of HIV-infected CD4 T cells. Cells were stimulated with CMV-infected fibroblast lysates at 10 ug/mL. Responding CD4+ T cells were sorted by upregulation of both CD40 ligand and CD69. This was the immunoSEQ version 4 assay in survey mode. Method: immunoSEQ multiplex PCR; TCRdb's copy keeps in-frame clones and lacks some. The sample lists under 9,000 clones; approximately 81% were seen once. The germline CDR1 and CDR2 sequences are LGHDT and YNNKEL (reference sequence). CDR3 length: 16 amino acids. Trimming cost V 3 bases and J 6 bases, with 20 bases left between them.

The chain couples TRBV3-1 (or the pseudogene TRBV3-2) to TRBJ1-1; D perhaps matches TRBD1 (5 bases). The clonotype originates from an adult woman with HIV who was CMV-seropositive. The starting material was CD4+ T cells sorted from PBMCs after approximately 19-hour stimulation, obtained from a patient who received antiretroviral therapy. CDR3 in DNA: TGTGCCAGCAGCCAGAAGGGGACTGGGGGATTGGCTGAAGCTTTCTTT. Translated, it gives CASSQKGTGGLAEAFF.